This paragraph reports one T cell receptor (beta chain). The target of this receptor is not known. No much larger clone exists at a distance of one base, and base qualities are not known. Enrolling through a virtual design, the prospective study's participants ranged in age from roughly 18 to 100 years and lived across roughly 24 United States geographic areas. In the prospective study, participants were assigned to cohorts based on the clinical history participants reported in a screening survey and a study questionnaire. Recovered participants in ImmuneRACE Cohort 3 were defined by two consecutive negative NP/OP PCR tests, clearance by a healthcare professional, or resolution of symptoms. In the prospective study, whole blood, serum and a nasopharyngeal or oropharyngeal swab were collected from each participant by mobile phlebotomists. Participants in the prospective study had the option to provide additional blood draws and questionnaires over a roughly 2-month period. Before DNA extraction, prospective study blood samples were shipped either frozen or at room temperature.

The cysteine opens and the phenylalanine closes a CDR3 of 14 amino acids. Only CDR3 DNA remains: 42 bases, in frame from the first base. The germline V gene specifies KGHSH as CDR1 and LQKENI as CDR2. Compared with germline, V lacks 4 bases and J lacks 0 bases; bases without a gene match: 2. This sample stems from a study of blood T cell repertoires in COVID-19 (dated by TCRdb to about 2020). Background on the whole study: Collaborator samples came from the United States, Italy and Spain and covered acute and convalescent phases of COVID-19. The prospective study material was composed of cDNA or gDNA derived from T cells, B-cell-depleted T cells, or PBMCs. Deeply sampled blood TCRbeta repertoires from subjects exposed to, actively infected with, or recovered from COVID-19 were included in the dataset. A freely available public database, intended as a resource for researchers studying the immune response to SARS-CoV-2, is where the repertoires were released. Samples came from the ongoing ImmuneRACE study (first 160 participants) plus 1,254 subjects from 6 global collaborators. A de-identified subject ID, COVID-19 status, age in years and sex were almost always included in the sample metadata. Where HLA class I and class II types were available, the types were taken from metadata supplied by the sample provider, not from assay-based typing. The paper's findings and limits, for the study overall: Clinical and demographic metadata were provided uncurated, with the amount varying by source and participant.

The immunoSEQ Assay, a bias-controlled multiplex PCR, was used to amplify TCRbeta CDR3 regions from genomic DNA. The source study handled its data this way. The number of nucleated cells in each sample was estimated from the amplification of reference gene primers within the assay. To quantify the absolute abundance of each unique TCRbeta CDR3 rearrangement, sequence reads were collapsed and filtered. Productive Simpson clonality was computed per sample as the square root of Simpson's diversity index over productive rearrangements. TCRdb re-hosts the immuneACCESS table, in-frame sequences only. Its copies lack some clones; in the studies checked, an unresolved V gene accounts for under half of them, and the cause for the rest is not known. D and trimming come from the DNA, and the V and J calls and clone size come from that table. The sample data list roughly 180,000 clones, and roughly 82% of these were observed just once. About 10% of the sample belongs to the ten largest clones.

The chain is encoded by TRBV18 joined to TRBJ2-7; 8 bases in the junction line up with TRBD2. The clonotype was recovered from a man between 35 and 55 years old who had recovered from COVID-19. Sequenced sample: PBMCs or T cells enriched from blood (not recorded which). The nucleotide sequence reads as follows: TGTGCCAGCTCACAAAGCGGGAGCTCCTACGAGCAGTACTTC. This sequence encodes CASSQSGSSYEQYF.